These 21 T cell receptor beta chains were all obtained from the same sample, sequenced in a study of cytomegalovirus exposure and HLA in healthy donors. 13 Jbeta primers and 60 Vbeta primers were used for the PCR. The table came from immunoSEQ multiplex PCR; TCRdb's copy has only in-frame clones and leaves some out. Among about 140,000 clones listed, more than 70% were seen once. The sample was PBMCs. Every receptor here comes from a man aged 50-60 years in good health and CMV-seronegative.

This chain connects TRBV28 to TRBJ1-2; D is undetermined. Trimming left V 5 bases short and J 5 bases short, with 18 bases between. Germline V CDR1 and CDR2: MDHEN, SYDVKM. This CDR3 region has 15 residues. DNA of the CDR3: TGTGCCAGCAGTCGAGCGGGTGCCACTTCATATGGCTACACCTTC. As protein: CASSRAGATSYGYTF.

The chain combines TRBV7-6 with TRBJ2-7, with D tentatively TRBD2 (7 bases). The germline gives CDR1 SGHVS, CDR2 FNYEAQ. V lost 4 bases, J lost 4 bases, and 17 bases lay in between. CDR3 length: 15 amino acids. The CDR3 region is CASSSSGGPPYEQYF. CDR3 coding DNA: TGTGCCAGCAGCTCTTCCGGGGGGCCTCCTTACGAGCAGTACTTC.

The J gene is TRBJ2-7, the V gene TRBV18; 9 nucleotides agree with TRBD2. CDR1 is KGHSH, CDR2 LQKENI, per germline. Trimming took 1 base from V and 4 from J; bases not matched to a gene: 5. This CDR3 is built from 15 residues. CDR3 in DNA: TGTGCCAGCTCACCACGGGTAGCGGGGGCTTACGAGCAGTACTTC. Translating it yields CASSPRVAGAYEQYF.

The CDR3 region is CASSLGLADYYNSPLHF. The CDR3 nucleotides read TGTGCCAGCAGCTTAGGCTTGGCAGACTACTATAATTCACCCCTCCACTTT. The chain uses TRBV13 and TRBJ1-6, with D hard to call. The ends were cut back, 0 bases at V and 3 bases at J, with 12 bases in the middle. Germline CDR1 PRHDT, CDR2 FYEKMQ (reference sequence). The CDR3 has 17 residues.

This CDR3 is CASGVYQETQYF. Written as DNA, the CDR3 is TGTGCCAGTGGAGTGTACCAAGAGACCCAGTACTTC. The chain combines TRBV27 with TRBJ2-5; D not resolved. The CDR3 spans 12 residues. CDR1 is MNHEY and CDR2 is SMNVEV in the germline V gene (reference sequence). Deletions cut 9 bases from V and 0 bases from J, with 8 bases between.

The V gene is TRBV11-2, the J gene TRBJ1-5; 7 bases map to TRBD1. V shed 5 bases, J shed 3 bases, and the junction held 19 bases outside the gene matches. Germline V CDR1 and CDR2: SGHAT, FQNNGV. The CDR3 length is 19 residues. DNA for the CDR3: TGTGCCAGCAGCCCCCCCGCAAGCTACGGGACAGAGGACAATCAGCCCCAGCATTTT. It yields the protein CASSPPASYGTEDNQPQHF.

The chain links TRBV6-5 to TRBJ1-4, with D perhaps TRBD1 (6 bases). This CDR3 is 14 amino acids long. The V and J ends lost 6 bases and 4 bases respectively, with 12 bases between them. Germline values: CDR1 MNHEY, CDR2 SVGAGI. CDR3 loop: CASRSQGINEKLFF. In DNA, the CDR3 is TGTGCCAGCAGGTCGCAGGGGATTAATGAAAAACTGTTTTTT.

The V call is TRBV18, the J call TRBJ2-1, with D possibly matching TRBD1 (6 bases). The CDR3 has 13 amino acids. V was clipped by 3 bases and J by 7 bases, with 10 bases between them. Germline lookup yields CDR1 KGHSH and CDR2 LQKENI. Here the CDR3 reads CASSPFQGNEQFF. In nucleotides, the CDR3 is TGTGCCAGCTCACCTTTCCAGGGGAATGAGCAGTTCTTC.

This clone was seen a single time. The rearrangement uses TRBV4-2 and TRBJ1-2, with 9 nucleotides matching TRBD1. This CDR3 spans 14 amino acids. CDR1 is LGHNA and CDR2 is YNFKEQ in the germline V gene. Unmatched junction bases numbered 7, after V lost 5 bases and J lost 6 bases. CDR3 coding DNA: TGTGCCAGCAGCAAAAGGGACAGGGTGCATGGCTACACCTTC. It is translated as CASSKRDRVHGYTF.

The chain employs TRBV18 and TRBJ2-2; TRBD1 aligns across 8 bases. Unmatched junction bases numbered 3, after V lost 3 bases and J lost 0 bases. CDR1 and CDR2 (germline): KGHSH, LQKENI. The CDR3 length is 16 residues. The CDR3: CASSPPTGANTGELFF. The CDR3 coding sequence is TGTGCCAGCTCACCTCCGACAGGGGCGAACACCGGGGAGCTGTTTTTT.

The rearrangement joins TRBV4-1 to TRBJ1-1; 7 bases are a match to TRBD1. The CDR3 has 15 residues. After removal of 3 bases from V and 5 bases from J, the junction contained 9 bases not matched to a gene. CDR1 is MGHRA and CDR2 is YSYEKL in the germline V gene. This CDR3 is CASSQLDRDLTEAFF. CDR3 nucleotide sequence: TGCGCCAGCAGCCAGCTCGACAGGGATTTAACTGAAGCTTTCTTT.

The chain joins TRBV19 to TRBJ1-5; tentative D call: TRBD1 (5 bases). Germline V gene data show CDR1 as LNHDA and CDR2 as SQIVND (reference sequence). The V end lost 6 bases, the J end lost 0 bases, and 9 bases lay between the germline ends. This CDR3 region has 14 residues. Written as DNA, the CDR3 is TGTGCCAGTAGACGACAGTATAGCAATCAGCCCCAGCATTTT. This encodes CASRRQYSNQPQHF. Based on the CDR3 plus reference TRBV19 and TRBJ1-5, the full variable domain is DGGITQSPKYLFRKEGQNVTLSCEQNLNHDAMYWYRQDPGQGLRLIYYSQIVNDFQKGDIAEGYSVSREKKESFPLTVTSAQKNPTAFYLCASRRQYSNQPQHFGDGTRLSIL.

This clone was detected only a few times. This chain links TRBV7-9 with TRBJ1-1; tentatively, D is TRBD1 (5 bases). Germline CDR1 is SEHNR and CDR2 is FQNEAQ (reference sequence). The CDR3 has 16 residues. The V and J ends lost 2 bases and 2 bases respectively, with 15 bases between them. The CDR3 loop reads CASSLSLTTANTEAFF. For the CDR3, the DNA is TGTGCCAGCAGCTTATCCCTAACGACAGCTAACACTGAAGCTTTCTTT.

This chain uses TRBV5-4 with TRBJ2-1, with D uncertain. There are 15 residues in the CDR3. V gave up 3 bases and J gave up 4 bases, with 14 bases separating them. The germline CDR1 and CDR2 sequences are SGHNT and YYREEE (reference sequence). CDR3 in DNA: TGTGCCAGCAGCTCGCGGATACGGAATTACAATGAGCAGTTCTTC. Translated: CASSSRIRNYNEQFF.

The V gene is TRBV2, the J gene TRBJ1-5; TRBD1 is a possible D gene (5 bases). Germline CDR1 SNHLY, CDR2 FYNNEI. CDR3 size: 15 residues. V lost 5 bases, J lost 3 bases, and 14 bases lay in between. CDR3 bases: TGTGCCAGCAGTCCCCGGGCGGACAACAATCAGCCCCAGCATTTT. Its translation is CASSPRADNNQPQHF. The complete variable domain, with remaining parts taken from reference TRBV2 and TRBJ1-5, reads EPEVTQTPSHQVTQMGQEVILRCVPISNHLYFYWYRQILGQKVEFLVSFYNNEISEKSEIFDDQFSVERPDGSNFTLKIRSTKLEDSAMYFCASSPRADNNQPQHFGDGTRLSIL.

J is TRBJ2-1 and V is TRBV2; 8 bases match TRBD2. CDR1 and CDR2 from the germline V gene are SNHLY and FYNNEI. After removal of 5 bases from V and 0 bases from J, the junction contained 3 bases not matched to a gene. This CDR3 is 15 amino acids long. The CDR3 sequence is CASSFAGGSYNEQFF. CDR3 coding DNA: TGTGCCAGCAGTTTCGCGGGAGGCTCCTACAATGAGCAGTTCTTC.

This chain connects TRBV9 to TRBJ2-3, with 7 bases aligning to TRBD1. The CDR3 loop spans 16 amino acids. CDR1 SGDLS and CDR2 YYNGEE come from the germline V gene. V lost 3 bases and J lost 2; bases outside the gene matches: 9. The CDR3 coding sequence is TGTGCCAGCAGCGACGAGGGGGCGCTTCCCACAGATACGCAGTATTTT. Its protein is CASSDEGALPTDTQYF. Variable domain in full (rest from reference TRBV9 and TRBJ2-3): DSGVTQTPKHLITATGQRVTLRCSPRSGDLSVYWYQQSLDQGLQFLIQYYNGEERAKGNILERFSAQQFPDLHSELNLSSLELGDSALYFCASSDEGALPTDTQYFGPGTRLTVL.

The rearrangement joins TRBV5-1 to TRBJ1-5, with D uncertain. CDR3 size: 15 residues. Germline V gene data show CDR1 as SGHRS and CDR2 as YFSETQ. The V end lost 0 bases, the J end lost 1 base, and 8 bases lay between the germline ends. The CDR3 DNA reads as TGCGCCAGCAGCTTGGCCTCAGGAAGCAATCAGCCCCAGCATTTT. It is translated as CASSLASGSNQPQHF. Filled out from reference TRBV5-1 and TRBJ1-5, the complete variable domain reads KAGVTQTPRYLIKTRGQQVTLSCSPISGHRSVSWYQQTPGQGLQFLFEYFSETQRNKGNFPGRFSGRQFSNSRSEMNVSTLELGDSALYLCASSLASGSNQPQHFGDGTRLSIL.

This chain connects TRBV6-1 to TRBJ1-3, with TRBD1 matching 8 bases. The CDR3 length is 15 residues. V shed 4 bases, J shed 5 bases, and the junction held 7 bases outside the gene matches. The germline V gene encodes CDR1 MNHNS and CDR2 SASEGT. The CDR3 DNA is TGTGCCAGCAGTGGACAGGGGAGCCAGAGAAACACCATATATTTT. This translates into CASSGQGSQRNTIYF.

The rearrangement uses TRBV2 and TRBJ1-2; D is undetermined. The CDR3 has 14 amino acids. The V and J ends lost 8 bases and 0 bases respectively, with 13 bases between them. Per the germline V gene, CDR1 is SNHLY and CDR2 is FYNNEI. Here the CDR3 DNA reads TGTGCCAGCGTGATAGACATATCTAACTATGGCTACACCTTC. Its translation is CASVIDISNYGYTF.

The chain uses TRBV6-4 and TRBJ1-1; tentative D call: TRBD1 (5 bases). Germline-derived CDR1 and CDR2 are MRHNA and SNTAGT. Trimming shortened V by 6 bases and J by 1 base, and 12 bases separated the two germline ends. The CDR3 consists of 14 residues. Written as DNA, the CDR3 is TGTGCCAGCAGGGCGGGGGGGTGGAACACTGAAGCTTTCTTT. Translated, it gives CASRAGGWNTEAFF.